The rows below give T cell receptor beta chains drawn from one sample of a study of T cell repertoires in cytomegalovirus infection. TCRdb reprocessed the reads with MiXCR, giving one entry per CDR3 protein. In the table there are some 130,000 distinct CDR3 sequences, roughly a quarter of which are singletons. Which antigens these TCRs recognize remains unknown. The sequencing input was PBMCs, sequenced either directly or after in vitro stimulation (not recorded which). The receptors originated from a human donor in good health (CMV status not recorded). Some clones in this sample may be carry-over from other donors' samples. The CDR3 runs from the conserved cysteine through the conserved F or W. A D gene is named only where the DNA matches it firmly. Size is stated for part of the rows, as once, few or many counts, or as a class when the clone is expanded.

>many|TRBV7-9|.|19|TRBJ2-1
TGTGCCAGCAGCTCCAGGAGTGGGACGGATTTGGAGAGCAATGGAGAGCAGTTCTTC
CASSSRSGTDLESNGEQFF
>.|TRBV7-6|.|15|TRBJ2-1
TGTGCCAGCAGCTCACAGCGGGCCGGATACAATGAGCAGTTCTTC
CASSSQRAGYNEQFF
>.|TRBV6-1|.|15|TRBJ2-2
TGTGCCAGCAGTTATTACGGGAGCGGGACCGGGGAGCTGTTTTTT
CASSYYGSGTGELFF
>.|TRBV28|TRBD1|15|TRBJ2-4
TGTGCCAGCAGTGTAACAGGGGCGGCCAAAAACATTCAGTACTTC
CASSVTGAAKNIQYF
>few|TRBV19|TRBD1|15|TRBJ1-5
TGTGCCAGTAAGTCCGGGACAGTTAGCAATCAGCCCCAGCATTTT
CASKSGTVSNQPQHF
>.|TRBV11-2|TRBD1|16|TRBJ1-1
TGTGCCAGCAGCTTGAGGGGGCTCCTTGGCGGCACTGAAGCTTTCTTT
CASSLRGLLGGTEAFF
>many|TRBV28|TRBD1|19|TRBJ2-6
TGTGCCAGCATAACCTCCGGGACAGGGCAAGGATCTGGGGCCAACGTCCTGACTTTC
CASITSGTGQGSGANVLTF
>.|TRBV12-3/TRBV12-4|.|15|TRBJ1-5
TGTGCCAGCAGCCCCTGGGGGCGCGGCAATCAGCCCCAGCATTTT
CASSPWGRGNQPQHF
>few|TRBV12-5|TRBD1|13|TRBJ2-3
TGTGCTAGTGGTTGGGGGACAGATCGTACGCAGTATTTT
CASGWGTDRTQYF
>.|TRBV7-2|.|18|TRBJ1-1
TGTGCCAGCAGCTTAGCAGGGCGTGGGCTGGGGTACAACACTGAAGCTTTCTTT
CASSLAGRGLGYNTEAFF
>many|TRBV11-2|.|16|TRBJ1-3
TGTGCCAGCAGCGGGCGGACAGAGAGCTCTGGAAACACCATATATTTT
CASSGRTESSGNTIYF
>many|TRBV7-2|.|14|TRBJ2-1
TGTGCCAGCAGCTTAGAGGCGGGGTACAATGAGCAGTTCTTC
CASSLEAGYNEQFF
>few|TRBV4-3|.|14|TRBJ2-7
TGCGCCAGCAGCCAAGATAACGGGAGAGACGAGCAGTACTTC
CASSQDNGRDEQYF
>many|TRBV28|.|15|TRBJ1-3
TGTGCCAGCAGTAACCCCGAGCCCTCTGGAAACACCATATATTTT
CASSNPEPSGNTIYF
>few|TRBV14|.|12|TRBJ1-1
TGTGCCAGCAGCCAAACAGGGACTGAAGCTTTCTTT
CASSQTGTEAFF
>.|TRBV7-9|.|14|TRBJ1-5
TGTGCCAGCAGCCTTACAGGGAGCAATCAGCCCCAGCATTTT
CASSLTGSNQPQHF
>.|TRBV19|.|12|TRBJ1-2
TGTGCCACAAACAACGGAGGAGATGGCTACACCTTC
CATNNGGDGYTF
>.|TRBV27|TRBD1|16|TRBJ2-3
TGTGCCAGCAGTCCCTACAGGGGGCTGGGCACAGATACGCAGTATTTT
CASSPYRGLGTDTQYF
>few|TRBV7-2|TRBD2|15|TRBJ2-2
TGTGCCAGCACTAGGCTAGCGGGAGGCACCGGGGAGCTGTTTTTT
CASTRLAGGTGELFF
>few|TRBV24-1|TRBD1|13|TRBJ1-2
TGTGCCACCGGGGACAGGGCGGGCTATGGCTACACCTTC
CATGDRAGYGYTF
>many|TRBV4-1|.|11|TRBJ2-4
TGCGCCAGCAGCCATAAGAGTATTCAGTACTTC
CASSHKSIQYF
>few|TRBV14|.|15|TRBJ2-1
TGTGCCAGCAGCCCGTCTCTCTGGAGGGACAATGAGCAGTTCTTC
CASSPSLWRDNEQFF
>.|TRBV28|TRBD2|16|TRBJ2-3
TGTGCCAGCAGTCACCCCGTCGGCGGGAGGTCAGATACGCAGTATTTT
CASSHPVGGRSDTQYF
>.|TRBV7-2|.|11|TRBJ2-7
TGTGCCAGCAGCCTAACTTGGGAGCAGTACTTC
CASSLTWEQYF
>few|TRBV12-3/TRBV12-4|.|14|TRBJ1-2
TGTGCCAGCAGTTCCCGGACTGCGAACTATGGCTACACCTTC
CASSSRTANYGYTF
>.|TRBV7-8|TRBD2|17|TRBJ2-3
TGTGCCAGCAGCTTAGCGCTGGTCAGCGGGAGGACAGATACGCAGTATTTT
CASSLALVSGRTDTQYF
>.|TRBV7-9|.|13|TRBJ2-3
TGTGCCAGCAGCCCGCCGGGGCCAGATACGCAGTATTTT
CASSPPGPDTQYF
>.|TRBV24-1|.|17|TRBJ2-2
TGTGCCACCAGTGATTTAGAAGAAGATAAGGAGGCCGGGGAGCTGTTTTTT
CATSDLEEDKEAGELFF
>few|TRBV18|TRBD2|14|TRBJ2-7
TGTGCCAGCTCACCACGCGAAAGCGGGAGGACGCAGTACTTC
CASSPRESGRTQYF